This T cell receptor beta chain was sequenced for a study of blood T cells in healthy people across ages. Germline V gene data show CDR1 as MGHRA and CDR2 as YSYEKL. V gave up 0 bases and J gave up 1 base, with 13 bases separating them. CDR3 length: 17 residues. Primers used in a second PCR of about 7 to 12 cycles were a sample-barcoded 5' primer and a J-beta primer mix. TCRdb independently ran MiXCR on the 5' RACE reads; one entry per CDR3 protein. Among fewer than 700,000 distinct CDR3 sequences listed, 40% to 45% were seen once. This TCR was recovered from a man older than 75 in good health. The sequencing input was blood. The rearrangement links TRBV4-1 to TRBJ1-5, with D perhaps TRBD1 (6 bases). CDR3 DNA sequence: TGCGCCAGCAGCCAAGATGTGGGGGGCGTAAGCAATCAGCCCCAGCATTTT. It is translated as CASSQDVGGVSNQPQHF.